This TCR beta chain was identified in a study of identical twins (dated by TCRdb to the mid-2010s). In the study overall: TCR alpha and beta repertoires from monozygotic twins, unrelated adults of various ages and cord blood were deep-sequenced to test whether fetal clonotypes persist. To rule out contamination, replicate twin experiments were performed at different times with different library preparation protocols. Overall study results and their limits: Because the same donors could not be followed over many years, the conclusions relied on cross-sectional statistical analysis. A weaker excess of twin sharing was found in beta out-of-frame sequences because the signal-to-noise ratio was lowered by fewer shared sequences. Recombination models systematically underestimated out-of-frame TCR alpha sharing in monozygotic twins but agreed with sharing between unrelated individuals. Compared with coincidental sharing between unrelated individuals, out-of-frame TCR alpha sequences shared between twins had an excess of sequences with low generation probability. Zero-insertion analyses could be partly confounded by invariant T cells such as MAIT and iNKT, although diverse VJ usage argued against such confounding for most clonotypes. Abundant cord blood beta clonotypes had fewer insertions, young adult naive repertoires showed a similar but weaker trend, and memory repertoires showed no such trend.

Library preparation was by 5' RACE. Sequencing took place on an Illumina HiSeq 2000. Template switching introduced a universal primer binding site; the final cDNA contained a unique molecular identifier, enabling accurate counting of TCR cDNA molecules. Specific primers in the conserved constant-segment region were used to synthesize first-strand cDNA for TCR alpha and beta chains. To control for contamination, every cDNA library was double barcoded, receiving both a SMART-Mk sample barcode and Illumina barcodes. TruSeq adapter sequences and Illumina sample barcodes were added in two successive PCR steps. Sequencing of the TCR alpha and beta cDNA libraries was done on the Illumina HiSeq platform using custom primers. Turning to the authors' computational methods: Raw reads were processed with MiGEC to extract unique molecular identifiers, and MiXCR was used to determine CDR3 positions. Recombination models were inferred per individual with the repgenHMM and IGoR tools using an EM algorithm. Shared clonotype analysis was performed with the tcR package in R, normalizing sharing by the product of cloneset sizes. To study raw recombination free of thymic and clonal selection effects, out-of-frame nonproductive sequences were analyzed. The public sequencing data were trimmed at Q25 with fastp and processed into clonotypes with MiXCR by TCRdb, which kept only in-frame beta chains. CDR3 protein sequences are deduplicated, and each keeps its most common genes and DNA. Here the V and J calls rest on TCRdb's processing, not on the authors' analysis. Counted in this sample were approximately 490,000 distinct CDR3 sequences; about a fifth of them appeared once. The ten largest clonotypes hold roughly 0.5% of the sample.

The CDR3 holds 14 amino acids from the cysteine to the phenylalanine. Solely the CDR3 DNA is kept, with 42 bases framed from the first base. At the junction V is shortened by 3 bases and J by 7 bases, with 13 bases in between. From a lookup of the germline V gene, CDR1 and CDR2 are SGHRS and YFSETQ. Every donor in the study was a healthy Caucasian. The twin cohort consisted of three pairs of female monozygotic twins, all aged roughly 18 to 30 years. CD4+ and CD8+ T cell populations were isolated with positive isolation kits from Invitrogen. This clonotype appeared many times. There is no known antigen for this receptor. Base-call qualities are not available, and no considerably larger clone is one nucleotide away. These data were also filed under a second study, of yellow fever vaccine responses in identical twins. Reported in the second study: The authors reported that the T cell response to vaccination in identical twins appeared partly convergent and partly personalized. In identical twins, the study followed T cell clones that responded to the vaccine with precision.

The sample comprised CD4+ T cells sorted from blood. The chain is encoded by TRBV5-1 joined to TRBJ2-2, with the D segment identity uncertain. The receptor comes from a woman between 18 and 30 years old in good health. The CDR3 protein is CASSSDRRNGELFF. The bases are TGCGCCAGCAGCTCCGATAGAAGGAACGGGGAGCTGTTTTTT.